This entry lists 11 T cell receptor beta chains sequenced from one sample in a study of T cell responses to AZD1222 COVID-19 vaccine. Libraries were prepared by immunoSEQ multiplex PCR; TCRdb keeps only in-frame clonotypes and omits some of them. There are roughly 200,000 clones in the sample; 85% to 95% occur only once, and roughly 0.99% lies in the top ten. The sample in question was peripheral blood, obtained on day 0 of MenACWY control vaccination. These receptors were taken from an adult in good health.

The chain has TRBV20-1 and TRBJ2-5; D is undetermined. CDR1 and CDR2 (germline): DFQATT, SNEGSKA (reference sequence). The germline V and J ends were trimmed by 5 bases and 9 bases, with 13 bases remaining between them. This CDR3 contains 11 residues. The CDR3 nucleotides are TGCAGTGCTCACGTGGGAATGGCCCAGTACTTC. Translated: CSAHVGMAQYF.

This chain uses TRBV6-5 with TRBJ2-2; 9 nucleotides align to TRBD1. This CDR3 region has 15 residues. The junction had 2 bases not matched to a gene; V was cut back by 6 bases and J by 0 bases. CDR1 is MNHEY, CDR2 SVGAGI, per germline. CDR3 sequence (DNA): TGTGCCAGCAGCAGACAGGGGGCGAACACCGGGGAGCTGTTTTTT. It specifies CASSRQGANTGELFF.

The V and J genes are TRBV7-2 and TRBJ1-6; D is perhaps TRBD1 (6 bases). CDR1 and CDR2 from the germline V gene are SGHTA and FQGNSA. The CDR3 runs to 15 residues. Deletions cut 4 bases from V and 7 bases from J, with 14 bases between. The CDR3 protein is CASSSRTVKNSPLHF. DNA for the CDR3: TGTGCCAGCAGCTCCAGGACAGTAAAAAATTCACCCCTCCACTTT. Full variable domain (rest looked up from reference TRBV7-2 and TRBJ1-6): GAGVSQSPSNKVTEKGKDVELRCDPISGHTALYWYRQSLGQGLEFLIYFQGNSAPDKSGLPSDRFSAERTGGSVSTLTIQRTQQEDSAVYLCASSSRTVKNSPLHFGNGTRLTVT.

The rearrangement joins TRBV19 to TRBJ2-5, with 8 nucleotides matching TRBD1. The CDR3 runs 16 residues. The trim removed 7 bases at V and 5 bases at J, leaving 15 bases unmatched. CDR1 LNHDA and CDR2 SQIVND come from the germline V gene (reference sequence). The chain's CDR3 is CASNSYGGTGGETQYF. The DNA of the CDR3 is TGTGCCAGTAACTCCTATGGGGGGACAGGAGGGGAGACCCAGTACTTC.

The chain couples TRBV7-9 to TRBJ2-3, with a weak D call TRBD1 (6 bases). This CDR3 has 15 residues. Trimming shortened V by 0 bases and J by 3 bases, and 10 bases separated the two germline ends. Germline CDR1 and CDR2: SEHNR and FQNEAQ (reference sequence). Here the CDR3 DNA reads TGTGCCAGCAGCTTAGCGGGGGCGCAGACAGATACGCAGTATTTT. This encodes CASSLAGAQTDTQYF.

The J gene is TRBJ2-2, the V gene TRBV3-1 (or the pseudogene TRBV3-2); 13 nucleotides line up with TRBD2. Germline V gene lookup returns CDR1 LGHDT and CDR2 YNNKEL (reference sequence). The CDR3 consists of 17 residues. V was pared by 1 base and J by 5 bases, with 4 bases of the junction left unmatched. CDR3 bases: TGTGCCAGCAGCCAAGGGACTAGCGGGGGTAGGACCGGGGAGCTGTTTTTT. Its protein product is CASSQGTSGGRTGELFF.

The chain links TRBV5-1 to TRBJ2-3, with TRBD2 identical over 16 bases. The CDR3 spans 18 residues. After removal of 1 base from V and 5 bases from J, the junction contained 7 bases not matched to a gene. Germline CDR1 and CDR2: SGHRS and YFSETQ. The CDR3 loop reads CASSLSGLAGGPRDTQYF. CDR3 in DNA: TGCGCCAGCAGCTTGTCGGGACTAGCGGGGGGGCCCAGAGATACGCAGTATTTT.

The rearrangement uses TRBV29-1 and TRBJ1-4; the D gene is possibly TRBD1 (5 bases). Deletions cut 7 bases from V and 8 bases from J, with 11 bases between. CDR3 size: 11 residues. Per germline, CDR1 SQVTM and CDR2 ANQGSEA. The DNA of the CDR3 is TGCAGCGCCAGGGCGGGGGAAAAACTGTTTTTT. Translation gives CSARAGEKLFF.

The chain combines TRBV6-5 with TRBJ1-2; 8 bases line up with TRBD1. Germline-derived CDR1 and CDR2 are MNHEY and SVGAGI. This CDR3 is 11 amino acids long. The V gene end was trimmed by 6 bases and the J gene end by 7 bases; junction bases not matched to a gene: 1. The CDR3, as DNA: TGTGCCAGCAGCGGACAGGGTGGCTACACCTTC. It specifies CASSGQGGYTF.

Only a few counts were recorded for this clone. The J gene is TRBJ1-1, the V gene TRBV30; tentatively, D is TRBD1 (6 bases). Germline CDR1 is GTSNPN and CDR2 is SVGIG (reference sequence). The CDR3 contains 13 residues. V shed 2 bases and J shed 4 bases, with 11 bases lying between them. CDR3 in DNA: TGTGCCTGGAGTAGGGGGACGGTCACTGAAGCTTTCTTT. It codes for CAWSRGTVTEAFF.

The chain joins TRBV9 to TRBJ2-7; 11 nucleotides line up with TRBD2. This CDR3 contains 18 residues. The germline CDR1 and CDR2 sequences are SGDLS and YYNGEE. V trimming: 0 bases; J trimming: 4 bases; junction bases outside the gene matches: 12. DNA of the CDR3: TGTGCCAGCAGCGTAGGGCCTAGCGGGGGGACCCTATCATACGAGCAGTACTTC. The encoded protein is CASSVGPSGGTLSYEQYF.